A selection of T cell receptor beta chains follows, all from one sample in a study of blood T cell repertoires in COVID-19. Sequencing was performed with immunoSEQ multiplex PCR; in TCRdb, only in-frame clones are kept and a portion is missing. The sample consists of about 140,000 clones, more than 80% of them appearing once. Sequenced material: PBMCs or T cells enriched from blood (not recorded which). The source is a young woman who had been exposed to COVID-19. CDR3s include the opening cysteine and the closing phenylalanine or tryptophan. The D gene is left open where the match is weak. Size is stated for part of the rows, as once, few or many counts, or as a class when the clone is expanded.

clone_size: NA; v_call: TRBV3-1/TRBV3-2; j_call: TRBJ2-2; d_call: TRBD2; cdr3_nt: TGTGCCAGCAGCCTACGACTAGCGGTAAACACCGGGGAGCTGTTTTTT; cdr3_aa: CASSLRLAVNTGELFF
clone_size: NA; v_call: TRBV5-1; j_call: TRBJ2-5; d_call: NA; cdr3_nt: TGCGCCAGCAGCTTAATGGGAGCGGAGACCCAGTACTTC; cdr3_aa: CASSLMGAETQYF
clone_size: NA; v_call: TRBV5-1; j_call: TRBJ2-1; d_call: TRBD2; cdr3_nt: TGCGCCAGCAGCTCTGAAGCGGGGGCCTACAATGAGCAGTTCTTC; cdr3_aa: CASSSEAGAYNEQFF
clone_size: once; v_call: TRBV21-1; j_call: TRBJ1-5; d_call: NA; cdr3_nt: TGTGCCAGCAGCAAACGGTATTGGTCTTACAGGGGGGAAAGCAATCAGCCCCAGCATTTT; cdr3_aa: CASSKRYWSYRGESNQPQHF
clone_size: NA; v_call: TRBV29-1; j_call: TRBJ1-1; d_call: NA; cdr3_nt: TGCAGCGTCGGTGGACAGTCCACTGAAGCTTTCTTT; cdr3_aa: CSVGGQSTEAFF
clone_size: NA; v_call: TRBV3-1/TRBV3-2; j_call: TRBJ1-4; d_call: NA; cdr3_nt: TGTGCCAGCAGCCAGGGGAGAGAAAAACTGTTTTTT; cdr3_aa: CASSQGREKLFF
clone_size: NA; v_call: TRBV30; j_call: TRBJ2-3; d_call: TRBD2; cdr3_nt: TGTGCCTGGAGATTGGGACTAGCGGGAGATACGCAGTATTTT; cdr3_aa: CAWRLGLAGDTQYF
clone_size: NA; v_call: TRBV4-2; j_call: TRBJ2-7; d_call: TRBD2; cdr3_nt: TGTGCCAGCAGCCCGGGACTAGCCTCCGAGCAGTACTTC; cdr3_aa: CASSPGLASEQYF
clone_size: NA; v_call: TRBV2; j_call: TRBJ2-5; d_call: TRBD2; cdr3_nt: TGTGCCAGCTTGGAGGGGACTAGCGGGGTAGAGACCCAGTACTTC; cdr3_aa: CASLEGTSGVETQYF
clone_size: NA; v_call: TRBV18; j_call: TRBJ2-5; d_call: TRBD1; cdr3_nt: TGTGCCAGCTCACAGGACAGGGGGCTATCTTTTTGGATGGGCGAGACCCAGTACTTC; cdr3_aa: CASSQDRGLSFWMGETQYF
clone_size: once; v_call: TRBV10-3; j_call: TRBJ1-3; d_call: NA; cdr3_nt: TGTGCCATCAGTGATCCAGGCAGGGTGGGTGTTAACACCATATATTTT; cdr3_aa: CAISDPGRVGVNTIYF
clone_size: NA; v_call: TRBV4-3; j_call: TRBJ2-2; d_call: NA; cdr3_nt: TGCGCCAGCAGCCAAGAAGGAACCCCTAGGGGGGAGCTGTTTTTT; cdr3_aa: CASSQEGTPRGELFF
clone_size: NA; v_call: TRBV4-1; j_call: TRBJ2-2; d_call: NA; cdr3_nt: TGCGCCAGCAGCCACTTAGCGGTAAACACCGGGGAGCTGTTTTTT; cdr3_aa: CASSHLAVNTGELFF
clone_size: NA; v_call: TRBV20-1; j_call: TRBJ1-2; d_call: NA; cdr3_nt: TGCAGTGCTGAGGGCTACACCTTC; cdr3_aa: CSAEGYTF
clone_size: NA; v_call: TRBV10-1; j_call: TRBJ2-1; d_call: TRBD2; cdr3_nt: TGCGCCAGCAGTGAGGCCCAGACTAGCGGAGGGTACAATGAGCAGTTCTTC; cdr3_aa: CASSEAQTSGGYNEQFF
clone_size: NA; v_call: TRBV12-1; j_call: TRBJ2-4; d_call: NA; cdr3_nt: TGTGCCAGCAGCTCTTTACAGTATCGGATTCAGTACTTC; cdr3_aa: CASSSLQYRIQYF
clone_size: NA; v_call: TRBV15; j_call: TRBJ1-2; d_call: NA; cdr3_nt: TGTGCCACCAGCCGTAGTCGAGAGGGTACCTATGGCTACACCTTC; cdr3_aa: CATSRSREGTYGYTF
clone_size: NA; v_call: TRBV18; j_call: TRBJ2-1; d_call: TRBD2; cdr3_nt: TGTGCCAGCTCACCACCAATTCCGACCCCGGGAGGAGGTTGGTATGAGCAGTTCTTC; cdr3_aa: CASSPPIPTPGGGWYEQFF
clone_size: NA; v_call: TRBV10-3; j_call: TRBJ1-1; d_call: NA; cdr3_nt: TGTGCCATCACCGTAGGACAAAACACTGAAGCTTTCTTT; cdr3_aa: CAITVGQNTEAFF
clone_size: NA; v_call: TRBV5-8; j_call: TRBJ2-7; d_call: NA; cdr3_nt: TGTGCCAGCGGTTCGGTTTCCCACTACGAGCAGTACTTC; cdr3_aa: CASGSVSHYEQYF
clone_size: NA; v_call: TRBV2; j_call: TRBJ1-2; d_call: NA; cdr3_nt: TGTGCCAGCAGCGCGGACAGCGGGGCTGGCTACACCTTC; cdr3_aa: CASSADSGAGYTF
clone_size: NA; v_call: TRBV5-1; j_call: TRBJ2-3; d_call: TRBD1; cdr3_nt: TGCGCCAGCAGCGCCCCCCCGGGACAGGGATCAGATACGCAGTATTTT; cdr3_aa: CASSAPPGQGSDTQYF
clone_size: NA; v_call: TRBV5-1; j_call: TRBJ2-7; d_call: NA; cdr3_nt: TGCGCCAGCAGCTCGATGGACAGGTCGGGGGACGAGCAGTACTTC; cdr3_aa: CASSSMDRSGDEQYF
clone_size: NA; v_call: TRBV2; j_call: TRBJ2-2; d_call: TRBD1; cdr3_nt: TGTGCCTCTAAGGGGGCGAGTACCGGGGAGCTGTTTTTT; cdr3_aa: CASKGASTGELFF
clone_size: NA; v_call: TRBV29-1; j_call: TRBJ1-4; d_call: NA; cdr3_nt: TGCAGCGTTCGACAGTCTAATGAAAAACTGTTTTTT; cdr3_aa: CSVRQSNEKLFF
clone_size: NA; v_call: TRBV9; j_call: TRBJ1-1; d_call: TRBD1; cdr3_nt: TGTGCCAGCAGCGTAGGCAGGGGGCCCACTGAAGCTTTCTTT; cdr3_aa: CASSVGRGPTEAFF
clone_size: many; v_call: TRBV19; j_call: TRBJ2-7; d_call: NA; cdr3_nt: TGTGCCAGTAGTACAGGGGCGATCTACGAGCAGTACTTC; cdr3_aa: CASSTGAIYEQYF
clone_size: NA; v_call: TRBV27; j_call: TRBJ2-7; d_call: NA; cdr3_nt: TGTGCCAGCAGTTTAAGTCTACAGGTAGTCTACGAGCAGTACTTC; cdr3_aa: CASSLSLQVVYEQYF
clone_size: NA; v_call: TRBV7-2; j_call: TRBJ2-7; d_call: NA; cdr3_nt: TGTGCCAGCAGCTTTGGCAGGGTTTCCTACGAGCAGTACTTC; cdr3_aa: CASSFGRVSYEQYF
clone_size: once; v_call: TRBV30; j_call: TRBJ2-2; d_call: TRBD2; cdr3_nt: TGTGCCTGGAGTAAGATAGCGGGCCGGACCGGGGAGCTGTTTTTT; cdr3_aa: CAWSKIAGRTGELFF
clone_size: NA; v_call: TRBV27; j_call: TRBJ1-3; d_call: TRBD1; cdr3_nt: TGTGCCAGCAGTAGGACAGGGGTCTCTGGAAACACCATATATTTT; cdr3_aa: CASSRTGVSGNTIYF
clone_size: NA; v_call: TRBV10-3; j_call: TRBJ2-5; d_call: TRBD2; cdr3_nt: TGTGCCATCAGCCAGAATCGGCTAGCGGGGGACCAAGAGACCCAGTACTTC; cdr3_aa: CAISQNRLAGDQETQYF
clone_size: few; v_call: TRBV27; j_call: TRBJ1-4; d_call: TRBD1; cdr3_nt: TGTGCCAGCAGTTTATTGTGGACAGGGGGTGAAAAACTGTTTTTT; cdr3_aa: CASSLLWTGGEKLFF
clone_size: NA; v_call: TRBV19; j_call: TRBJ2-7; d_call: NA; cdr3_nt: TGTGCCAGTATAGGGGACACGGGTTTAAACGAGCAGTACTTC; cdr3_aa: CASIGDTGLNEQYF
clone_size: NA; v_call: TRBV15; j_call: TRBJ2-2; d_call: TRBD1; cdr3_nt: TGTGCCACCAGGACAGGGATAGAAGCCGGGGAGCTGTTTTTT; cdr3_aa: CATRTGIEAGELFF
clone_size: NA; v_call: TRBV6-5; j_call: TRBJ2-7; d_call: TRBD2; cdr3_nt: TGTGCCAGCAGTTACTCGTTCGCGGGAGGGCCGTACGAGCAGTACTTC; cdr3_aa: CASSYSFAGGPYEQYF
clone_size: NA; v_call: TRBV13; j_call: TRBJ2-3; d_call: NA; cdr3_nt: TGTGCCAGCAGCCTCCCCCGTGGGGGGAGGACAGATACGCAGTATTTT; cdr3_aa: CASSLPRGGRTDTQYF
clone_size: NA; v_call: TRBV5-1; j_call: TRBJ2-5; d_call: NA; cdr3_nt: TGCGCCAGCAGCTTTAGGACTAACCAAGAGACCCAGTACTTC; cdr3_aa: CASSFRTNQETQYF
clone_size: NA; v_call: TRBV9; j_call: TRBJ2-1; d_call: TRBD2; cdr3_nt: TGTGCCAGCAGCGTAGTTAGCGGGGTCAATGAGCAGTTCTTC; cdr3_aa: CASSVVSGVNEQFF
clone_size: NA; v_call: TRBV27; j_call: TRBJ2-1; d_call: TRBD2; cdr3_nt: TGTGCCAGCAGCAAGCGGGAGAGCTCCTACAATGAGCAGTTCTTC; cdr3_aa: CASSKRESSYNEQFF
clone_size: NA; v_call: TRBV2; j_call: TRBJ1-6; d_call: NA; cdr3_nt: TGTGCCAGCAGAAAGGGGGGGACCGCTTCCTATAATTCACCCCTCCACTTT; cdr3_aa: CASRKGGTASYNSPLHF
clone_size: NA; v_call: TRBV5-4; j_call: TRBJ2-1; d_call: TRBD2; cdr3_nt: TGTGCCAGCAGCTTGGGTGGACTAGCGGGAGGTTACAATGAGCAGTTCTTC; cdr3_aa: CASSLGGLAGGYNEQFF
clone_size: NA; v_call: TRBV20-1; j_call: TRBJ1-5; d_call: NA; cdr3_nt: TGCAGTGCTAGTTGGGGGGGCGCGTTGGTGGGTCAGCCCCAGCATTTT; cdr3_aa: CSASWGGALVGQPQHF
clone_size: NA; v_call: TRBV3-1/TRBV3-2; j_call: TRBJ2-5; d_call: TRBD2; cdr3_nt: TGTGCCAGCAGCCAAGACACCGTCGAGCGGGACTTCCAAGAGACCCAGTACTTC; cdr3_aa: CASSQDTVERDFQETQYF
clone_size: once; v_call: TRBV28; j_call: TRBJ1-4; d_call: NA; cdr3_nt: TGTGCCAGCAGAGGGGGGGGAGATGGTGAAAAACTGTTTTTT; cdr3_aa: CASRGGGDGEKLFF
clone_size: NA; v_call: TRBV10-3; j_call: TRBJ1-2; d_call: TRBD1; cdr3_nt: TGTGCCATCAGGGGGAAGGGGGCGGATGGCTACACCTTC; cdr3_aa: CAIRGKGADGYTF